This T cell receptor (beta chain) comes out of a study of cytomegalovirus exposure and HLA in healthy donors. At the level of the study: Early on, a data release was issued that held 80 million to 90 million unique TCRs from HLA-typed donors.

In germline, CDR1 is MGHRA, CDR2 YSYEKL. This CDR3 is built from 17 residues. Trimming cost V 4 bases and J 5 bases; bases outside gene matches: 7. The study's findings and limits: A later analysis showed TCR association rates differing by HLA locus, peaking at DRB1 and lowest at HLA-C. Among the most significant clusters, several appeared linked to common viral pathogens in a later analysis. On later analysis, the bulk of CMV-associated TCR beta chains appeared to be HLA-restricted.

Note on this clone: Its antigen is currently unknown.

The study ran its PCR with 60 Vbeta and 13 Jbeta primers. The data were produced by immunoSEQ multiplex PCR, yet TCRdb's version contains in-frame clones alone and is incomplete. In the table there are 150,000 to 200,000 clones, 65% to 80% of which are singletons. The source is a woman aged 30 to 39 in good health and CMV-seropositive. The sequencing input was PBMCs. The genes are TRBV4-1 and TRBJ1-6; 11 bases align to TRBD1. The CDR3 sequence: CASSPPGQGANNSPLHF. The CDR3 DNA reads as TGCGCCAGCAGCCCCCCCGGACAGGGGGCGAATAATTCACCCCTCCACTTT.